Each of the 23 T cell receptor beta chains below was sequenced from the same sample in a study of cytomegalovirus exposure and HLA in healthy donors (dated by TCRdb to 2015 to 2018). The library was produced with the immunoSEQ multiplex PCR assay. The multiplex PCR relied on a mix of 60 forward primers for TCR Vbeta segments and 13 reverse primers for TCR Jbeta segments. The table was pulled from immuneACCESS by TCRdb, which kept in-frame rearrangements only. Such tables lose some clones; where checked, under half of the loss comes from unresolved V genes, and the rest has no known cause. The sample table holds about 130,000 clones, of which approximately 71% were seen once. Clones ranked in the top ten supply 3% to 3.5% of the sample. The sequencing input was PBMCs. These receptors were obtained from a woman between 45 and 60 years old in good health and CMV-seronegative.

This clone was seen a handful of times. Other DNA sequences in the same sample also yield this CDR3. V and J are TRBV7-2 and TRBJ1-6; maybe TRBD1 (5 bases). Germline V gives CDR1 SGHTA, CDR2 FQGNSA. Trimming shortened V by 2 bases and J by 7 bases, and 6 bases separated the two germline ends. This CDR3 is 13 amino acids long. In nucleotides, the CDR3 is TGTGCCAGCAGCTTAACAGGAAATTCACCCCTCCACTTT. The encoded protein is CASSLTGNSPLHF.

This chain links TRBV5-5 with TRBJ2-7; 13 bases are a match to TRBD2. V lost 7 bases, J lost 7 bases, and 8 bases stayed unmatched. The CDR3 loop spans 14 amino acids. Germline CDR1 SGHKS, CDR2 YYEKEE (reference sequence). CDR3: CASGDWTSGSEQYF. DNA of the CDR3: TGTGCCAGCGGAGATTGGACTAGCGGGAGTGAGCAGTACTTC.

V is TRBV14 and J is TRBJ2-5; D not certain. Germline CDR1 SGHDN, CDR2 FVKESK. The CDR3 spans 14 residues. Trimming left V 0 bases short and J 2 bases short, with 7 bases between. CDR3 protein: CASSQEVGQETQYF. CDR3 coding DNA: TGTGCCAGCAGCCAAGAGGTCGGTCAAGAGACCCAGTACTTC.

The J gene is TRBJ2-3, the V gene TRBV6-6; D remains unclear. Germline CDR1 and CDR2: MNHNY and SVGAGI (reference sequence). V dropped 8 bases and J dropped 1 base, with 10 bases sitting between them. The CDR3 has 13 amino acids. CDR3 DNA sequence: TGTGCCAGCCGCAGCCGGGGCACAGATACGCAGTATTTT. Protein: CASRSRGTDTQYF.

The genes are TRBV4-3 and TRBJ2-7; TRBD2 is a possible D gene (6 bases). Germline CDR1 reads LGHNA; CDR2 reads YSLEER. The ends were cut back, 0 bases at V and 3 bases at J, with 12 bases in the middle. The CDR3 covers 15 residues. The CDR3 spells CASSQDGGDIYEQYF. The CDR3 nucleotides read TGCGCCAGCAGCCAAGATGGCGGGGATATCTACGAGCAGTACTTC.

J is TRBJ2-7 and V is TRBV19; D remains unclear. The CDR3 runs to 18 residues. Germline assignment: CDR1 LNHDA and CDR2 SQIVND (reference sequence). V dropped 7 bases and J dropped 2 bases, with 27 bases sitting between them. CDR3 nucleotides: TGTGCCAGTACCGAAACCCCCGGTTCCCGGGTGCGGCCCTACGAGCAGTACTTC. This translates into CASTETPGSRVRPYEQYF.

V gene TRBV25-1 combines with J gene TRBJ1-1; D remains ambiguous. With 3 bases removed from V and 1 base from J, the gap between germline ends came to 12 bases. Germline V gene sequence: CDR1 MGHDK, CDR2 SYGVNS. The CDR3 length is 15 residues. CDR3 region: CASSELLGENTEAFF. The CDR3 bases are TGTGCCAGCAGTGAGTTGCTCGGGGAGAACACTGAAGCTTTCTTT.

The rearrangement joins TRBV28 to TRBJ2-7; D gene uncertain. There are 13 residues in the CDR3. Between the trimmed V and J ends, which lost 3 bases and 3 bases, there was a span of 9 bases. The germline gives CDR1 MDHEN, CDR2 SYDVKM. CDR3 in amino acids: CASSFASGYEQYF. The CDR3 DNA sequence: TGTGCCAGCAGTTTCGCGTCCGGCTACGAGCAGTACTTC.

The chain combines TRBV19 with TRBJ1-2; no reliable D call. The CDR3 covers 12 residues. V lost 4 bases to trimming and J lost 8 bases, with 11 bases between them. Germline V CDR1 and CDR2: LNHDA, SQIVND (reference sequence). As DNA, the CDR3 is TGTGCCAGTAGTAACCCTAGCGTCGGCTACACCTTC. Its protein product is CASSNPSVGYTF. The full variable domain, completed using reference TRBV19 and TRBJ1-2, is DGGITQSPKYLFRKEGQNVTLSCEQNLNHDAMYWYRQDPGQGLRLIYYSQIVNDFQKGDIAEGYSVSREKKESFPLTVTSAQKNPTAFYLCASSNPSVGYTFGSGTRLTVV.

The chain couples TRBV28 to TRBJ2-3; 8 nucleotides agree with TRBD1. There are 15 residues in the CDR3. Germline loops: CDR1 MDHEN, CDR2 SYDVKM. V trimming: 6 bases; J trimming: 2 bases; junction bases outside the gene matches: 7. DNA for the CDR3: TGTGCCAGCAGCCAGGGACAGGTTGACACAGATACGCAGTATTTT. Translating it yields CASSQGQVDTDTQYF. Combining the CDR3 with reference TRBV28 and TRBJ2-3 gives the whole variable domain DVKVTQSSRYLVKRTGEKVFLECVQDMDHENMFWYRQDPGLGLRLIYFSYDVKMKEKGDIPEGYSVSREKKERFSLILESASTNQTSMYLCASSQGQVDTDTQYFGPGTRLTVL.

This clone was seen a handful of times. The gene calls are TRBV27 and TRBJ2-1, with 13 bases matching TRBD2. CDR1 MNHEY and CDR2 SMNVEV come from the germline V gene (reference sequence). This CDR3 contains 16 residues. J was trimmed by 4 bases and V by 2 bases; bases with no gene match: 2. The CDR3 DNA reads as TGTGCCAGCAGTTTAACTAGCGGGAGGGTTTACAATGAGCAGTTCTTC. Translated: CASSLTSGRVYNEQFF.

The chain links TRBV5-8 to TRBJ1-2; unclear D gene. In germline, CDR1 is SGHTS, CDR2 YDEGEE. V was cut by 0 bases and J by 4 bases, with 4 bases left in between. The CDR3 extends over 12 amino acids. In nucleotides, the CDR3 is TGTGCCAGCAGCTTGGACAGCTATGGCTACACCTTC. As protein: CASSLDSYGYTF. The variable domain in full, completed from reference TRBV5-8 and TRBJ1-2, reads EAGVTQSPTHLIKTRGQQATLRCSPISGHTSVYWYQQALGLGLQFLLWYDEGEERNRGNFPPRFSGRQFPNYSSELNVNALELEDSALYLCASSLDSYGYTFGSGTRLTVV.

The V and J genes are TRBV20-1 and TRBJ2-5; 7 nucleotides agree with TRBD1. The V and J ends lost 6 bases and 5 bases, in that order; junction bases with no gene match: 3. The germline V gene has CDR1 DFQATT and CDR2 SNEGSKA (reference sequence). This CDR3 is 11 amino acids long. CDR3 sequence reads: CSAGDSETQYF. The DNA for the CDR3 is TGCAGTGCAGGGGACAGTGAGACCCAGTACTTC.

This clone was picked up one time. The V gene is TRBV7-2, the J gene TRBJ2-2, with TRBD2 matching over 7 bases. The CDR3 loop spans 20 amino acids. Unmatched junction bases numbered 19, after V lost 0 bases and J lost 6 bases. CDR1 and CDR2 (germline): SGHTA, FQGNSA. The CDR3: CASSLALAQRAGLGSGELFF. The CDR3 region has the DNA TGTGCCAGCAGCTTAGCGCTCGCCCAGAGAGCGGGACTTGGCTCCGGGGAGCTGTTTTTT.

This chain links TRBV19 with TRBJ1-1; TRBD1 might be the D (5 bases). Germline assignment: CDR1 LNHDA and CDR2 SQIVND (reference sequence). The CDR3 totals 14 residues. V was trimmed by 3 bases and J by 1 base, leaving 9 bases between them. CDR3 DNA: TGTGCCAGTAGTATCCGACAGAGGAACACTGAAGCTTTCTTT. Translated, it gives CASSIRQRNTEAFF.

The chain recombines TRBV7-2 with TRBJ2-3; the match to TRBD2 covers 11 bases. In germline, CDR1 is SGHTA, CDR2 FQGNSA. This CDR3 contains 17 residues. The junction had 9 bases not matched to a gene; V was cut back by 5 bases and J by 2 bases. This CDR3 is CASSGPSGRPTTDTQYF. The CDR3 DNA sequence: TGTGCCAGCAGCGGGCCTAGCGGGAGGCCTACCACAGATACGCAGTATTTT. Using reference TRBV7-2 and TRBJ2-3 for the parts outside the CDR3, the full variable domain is GAGVSQSPSNKVTEKGKDVELRCDPISGHTALYWYRQSLGQGLEFLIYFQGNSAPDKSGLPSDRFSAERTGGSVSTLTIQRTQQEDSAVYLCASSGPSGRPTTDTQYFGPGTRLTVL.

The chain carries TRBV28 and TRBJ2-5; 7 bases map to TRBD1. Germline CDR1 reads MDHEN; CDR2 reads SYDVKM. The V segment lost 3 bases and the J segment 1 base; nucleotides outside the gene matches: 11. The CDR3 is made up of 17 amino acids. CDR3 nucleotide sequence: TGTGCCAGCAGTTTGACTCGGCCAGGGGACAGCCAAGAGACCCAGTACTTC. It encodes CASSLTRPGDSQETQYF.

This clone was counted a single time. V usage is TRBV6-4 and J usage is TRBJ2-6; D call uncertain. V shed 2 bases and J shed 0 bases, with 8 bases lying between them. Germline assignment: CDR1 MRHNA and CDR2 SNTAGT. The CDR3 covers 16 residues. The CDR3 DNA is TGTGCCAGCAGTGACACAACAGCCTCTGGGGCCAACGTCCTGACTTTC. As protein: CASSDTTASGANVLTF.

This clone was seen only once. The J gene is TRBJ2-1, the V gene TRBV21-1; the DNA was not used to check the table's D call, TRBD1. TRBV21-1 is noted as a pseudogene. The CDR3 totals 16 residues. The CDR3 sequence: CASSKLRDRVYNEQFF. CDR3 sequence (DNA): TGTGCCAGCAGCAAACTCCGGGACAGGGTTTACAATGAGCAGTTCTTC.

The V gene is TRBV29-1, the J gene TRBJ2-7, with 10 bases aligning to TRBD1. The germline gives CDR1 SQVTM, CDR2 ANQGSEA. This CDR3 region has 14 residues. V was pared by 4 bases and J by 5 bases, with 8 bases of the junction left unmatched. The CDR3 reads CSVVRGQGFNEQYF. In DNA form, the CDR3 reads TGCAGCGTTGTCAGGGGACAGGGGTTCAACGAGCAGTACTTC.

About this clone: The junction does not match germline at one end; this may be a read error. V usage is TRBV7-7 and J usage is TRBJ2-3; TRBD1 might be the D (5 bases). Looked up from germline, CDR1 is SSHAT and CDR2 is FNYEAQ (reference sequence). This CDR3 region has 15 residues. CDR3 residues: CASSLLGASTDTQYF. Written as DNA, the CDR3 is TGTGCTAGCAGCTTATTAGGGGCTAGCACAGATACGCAGTATTTT. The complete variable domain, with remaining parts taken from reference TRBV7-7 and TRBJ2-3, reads GAGVSQSPRYKVTKRGQDVTLRCDPISSHATLYWYQQALGQGPEFLTYFNYEAQPDKSGLPSDRFSAERPEGSISTLTIQRTEQRDSAMYRCASSLLGASTDTQYFGPGTRLTVL.

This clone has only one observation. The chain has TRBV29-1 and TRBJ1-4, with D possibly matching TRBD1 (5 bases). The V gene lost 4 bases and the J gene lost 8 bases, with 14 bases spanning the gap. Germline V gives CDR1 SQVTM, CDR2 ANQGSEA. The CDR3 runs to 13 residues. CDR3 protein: CSVGLDSGEKLFF. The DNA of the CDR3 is TGCAGCGTTGGGCTAGACAGTGGCGAAAAACTGTTTTTT. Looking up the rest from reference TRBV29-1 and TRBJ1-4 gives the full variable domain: SAVISQKPSRDICQRGTSLTIQCQVDSQVTMMFWYRQQPGQSLTLIATANQGSEATYESGFVIDKFPISRPNLTFSTLTVSNMSPEDSSIYLCSVGLDSGEKLFFGSGTQLSVL.

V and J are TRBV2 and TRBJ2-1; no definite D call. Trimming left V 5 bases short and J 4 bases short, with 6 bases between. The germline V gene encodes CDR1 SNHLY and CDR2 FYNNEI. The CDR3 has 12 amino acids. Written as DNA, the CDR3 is TGTGCCAGCAGTTCTGCGTACAATGAGCAGTTCTTC. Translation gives CASSSAYNEQFF.